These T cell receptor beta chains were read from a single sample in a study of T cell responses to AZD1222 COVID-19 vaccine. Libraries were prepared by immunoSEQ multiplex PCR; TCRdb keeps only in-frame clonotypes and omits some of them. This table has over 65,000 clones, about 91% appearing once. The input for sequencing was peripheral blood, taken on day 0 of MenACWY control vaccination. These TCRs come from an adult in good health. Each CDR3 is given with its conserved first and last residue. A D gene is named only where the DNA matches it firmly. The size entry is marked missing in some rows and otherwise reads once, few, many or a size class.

CDR3aa: CASRRQGAGELFF; CDR3nt: TGTGCCAGCAGAAGACAGGGGGCCGGGGAGCTGTTTTTT; j_gene: TRBJ2-2; v_gene: TRBV28; d_gene: TRBD1; len: 13; abundance: few
CDR3aa: CASTSRLGGTGELFF; CDR3nt: TGTGCCAGCACCTCCCGCCTAGGAGGCACCGGGGAGCTGTTTTTT; j_gene: TRBJ2-2; v_gene: TRBV6-5; d_gene: NA; len: 15; abundance: NA
CDR3aa: CSVVSSGAASYNEQFF; CDR3nt: TGCAGCGTTGTATCTAGCGGGGCCGCCTCCTACAATGAGCAGTTCTTC; j_gene: TRBJ2-1; v_gene: TRBV29-1; d_gene: TRBD2; len: 16; abundance: NA
CDR3aa: CASSLVSSNEQFF; CDR3nt: TGTGCCAGCAGCTTAGTGTCGAGCAATGAGCAGTTCTTC; j_gene: TRBJ2-1; v_gene: TRBV7-2; d_gene: NA; len: 13; abundance: NA
CDR3aa: CASILATPQIAYNEQFF; CDR3nt: TGTGCCAGCATCCTAGCCACCCCCCAGATCGCCTACAATGAGCAGTTCTTC; j_gene: TRBJ2-1; v_gene: TRBV28; d_gene: NA; len: 17; abundance: NA
CDR3aa: CASSQDPVGSYEQYF; CDR3nt: TGCGCCAGCAGCCAAGATCCGGTAGGCTCCTACGAGCAGTACTTC; j_gene: TRBJ2-7; v_gene: TRBV4-3; d_gene: NA; len: 15; abundance: NA
CDR3aa: CASSQDPEGLIQETQYF; CDR3nt: TGCGCCAGCAGCCAAGATCCAGAGGGTTTGATCCAAGAGACCCAGTACTTC; j_gene: TRBJ2-5; v_gene: TRBV4-1; d_gene: NA; len: 17; abundance: once
CDR3aa: CASSRLQNTDTQYF; CDR3nt: TGTGCCAGCAGTAGACTTCAAAACACAGATACGCAGTATTTT; j_gene: TRBJ2-3; v_gene: TRBV2; d_gene: NA; len: 14; abundance: few
CDR3aa: CASRVGFEAFF; CDR3nt: TGTGCCAGCAGGGTTGGGTTCGAAGCTTTCTTT; j_gene: TRBJ1-1; v_gene: TRBV28; d_gene: NA; len: 11; abundance: once
CDR3aa: CAISPQGHEKLFF; CDR3nt: TGTGCCATCAGCCCACAGGGCCATGAAAAACTGTTTTTT; j_gene: TRBJ1-4; v_gene: TRBV10-3; d_gene: NA; len: 13; abundance: NA
CDR3aa: CASSPSGTYNEQFF; CDR3nt: TGTGCCAGCAGCCCTAGCGGAACCTACAATGAGCAGTTCTTC; j_gene: TRBJ2-1; v_gene: TRBV3-1/TRBV3-2; d_gene: TRBD2; len: 14; abundance: NA
CDR3aa: CASGTTSYEQYF; CDR3nt: TGTGCCAGCGGGACTACCTCCTACGAGCAGTACTTC; j_gene: TRBJ2-7; v_gene: TRBV7-9; d_gene: TRBD2; len: 12; abundance: NA
CDR3aa: CASSVGRGFSYEQYF; CDR3nt: TGTGCCAGCAGCGTAGGTCGGGGATTCTCCTACGAGCAGTACTTC; j_gene: TRBJ2-7; v_gene: TRBV9; d_gene: NA; len: 15; abundance: NA
CDR3aa: CASKDWDRTYEQYF; CDR3nt: TGCGCCAGCAAAGATTGGGACAGGACCTACGAGCAGTACTTC; j_gene: TRBJ2-7; v_gene: TRBV10-1; d_gene: TRBD1; len: 14; abundance: NA
CDR3aa: CASSLQGYTEAFF; CDR3nt: TGTGCCAGCAGCTTACAGGGATACACTGAAGCTTTCTTT; j_gene: TRBJ1-1; v_gene: TRBV7-2; d_gene: NA; len: 13; abundance: NA
CDR3aa: CASCWGDSQETQYF; CDR3nt: TGCGCCAGCTGTTGGGGGGACAGCCAAGAGACCCAGTACTTC; j_gene: TRBJ2-5; v_gene: TRBV10-2; d_gene: NA; len: 14; abundance: NA
CDR3aa: CATSALAGAYNEQFF; CDR3nt: TGTGCCACCAGCGCCCTAGCGGGGGCGTACAATGAGCAGTTCTTC; j_gene: TRBJ2-1; v_gene: TRBV15; d_gene: TRBD2; len: 15; abundance: NA
CDR3aa: CASSPPGDSNQPQHF; CDR3nt: TGTGCCAGCTCACCACCCGGGGACAGCAATCAGCCCCAGCATTTT; j_gene: TRBJ1-5; v_gene: TRBV18; d_gene: NA; len: 15; abundance: NA
CDR3aa: CASTGTNNSPLHF; CDR3nt: TGTGCCAGCACTGGGACAAATAATTCACCCCTCCACTTT; j_gene: TRBJ1-6; v_gene: TRBV28; d_gene: NA; len: 13; abundance: NA
CDR3aa: CASSGGLAGIYEQYF; CDR3nt: TGTGCCAGCAGCGGGGGACTAGCGGGGATCTACGAGCAGTACTTC; j_gene: TRBJ2-7; v_gene: TRBV5-4; d_gene: TRBD2; len: 15; abundance: NA
CDR3aa: CASSQGTKIANYGYTF; CDR3nt: TGTGCCAGCAGCCAAGGAACCAAGATTGCCAACTATGGCTACACCTTC; j_gene: TRBJ1-2; v_gene: TRBV3-1/TRBV3-2; d_gene: NA; len: 16; abundance: NA
CDR3aa: CASQDSGSSYNEQFF; CDR3nt: TGTGCCAGCCAAGATAGCGGGAGCTCCTACAATGAGCAGTTCTTC; j_gene: TRBJ2-1; v_gene: TRBV11-2; d_gene: TRBD2; len: 15; abundance: NA
CDR3aa: CSVGGHDRGEQYF; CDR3nt: TGCAGCGTTGGGGGACATGACAGGGGCGAGCAGTACTTC; j_gene: TRBJ2-7; v_gene: TRBV29-1; d_gene: TRBD1; len: 13; abundance: NA
CDR3aa: CASSIGQGVYNEQFF; CDR3nt: TGTGCCAGTAGTATAGGCCAGGGTGTCTACAATGAGCAGTTCTTC; j_gene: TRBJ2-1; v_gene: TRBV19; d_gene: NA; len: 15; abundance: NA
CDR3aa: CATSRGDFYNEQFF; CDR3nt: TGTGCCACCAGCAGGGGGGACTTTTACAATGAGCAGTTCTTC; j_gene: TRBJ2-1; v_gene: TRBV15; d_gene: NA; len: 14; abundance: NA
CDR3aa: CASSLARISSYEQYF; CDR3nt: TGTGCCAGCAGCTTAGCCCGGATCAGCTCCTACGAGCAGTACTTC; j_gene: TRBJ2-7; v_gene: TRBV7-9; d_gene: NA; len: 15; abundance: once
CDR3aa: CASRAMDSSFGYTF; CDR3nt: TGTGCCAGCAGGGCTATGGACAGTTCGTTTGGCTACACCTTC; j_gene: TRBJ1-2; v_gene: TRBV2; d_gene: NA; len: 14; abundance: NA
CDR3aa: CASSLAGGEAHEQYF; CDR3nt: TGCGCCAGCAGCCTAGCCGGTGGGGAGGCCCACGAGCAGTACTTC; j_gene: TRBJ2-7; v_gene: TRBV4-3; d_gene: NA; len: 15; abundance: NA
CDR3aa: CASTSTSRETQYF; CDR3nt: TGTGCCAGCACCTCGACTAGTCGGGAGACCCAGTACTTC; j_gene: TRBJ2-5; v_gene: TRBV6-5; d_gene: NA; len: 13; abundance: NA
CDR3aa: CASSLGGSYEQYF; CDR3nt: TGTGCCAGCAGCCTTGGCGGCTCCTACGAGCAGTACTTC; j_gene: TRBJ2-7; v_gene: TRBV3-1/TRBV3-2; d_gene: NA; len: 13; abundance: NA
CDR3aa: CASRRGPGKETQYF; CDR3nt: TGTGCCAGCCGGCGGGGTCCTGGGAAAGAGACCCAGTACTTC; j_gene: TRBJ2-5; v_gene: TRBV6-5; d_gene: NA; len: 14; abundance: NA
CDR3aa: CASSPRQGNQPQHF; CDR3nt: TGTGCCAGCAGTCCCCGACAGGGAAATCAGCCCCAGCATTTT; j_gene: TRBJ1-5; v_gene: TRBV27; d_gene: TRBD1; len: 14; abundance: NA
CDR3aa: CASSPPEPYNEQFF; CDR3nt: TGTGCCAGCAGCCCGCCCGAGCCCTACAATGAGCAGTTCTTC; j_gene: TRBJ2-1; v_gene: TRBV3-1/TRBV3-2; d_gene: NA; len: 14; abundance: NA
CDR3aa: CASSAGQGAYGSYF; CDR3nt: TGCGCCAGCAGCGCGGGACAGGGGGCCTACGGATCGTACTTC; j_gene: TRBJ2-7; v_gene: TRBV5-1; d_gene: TRBD1; len: 14; abundance: NA
CDR3aa: CASSFGSDSYNSPLHF; CDR3nt: TGTGCCAGTAGCTTCGGGTCAGACAGTTATAATTCACCCCTCCACTTT; j_gene: TRBJ1-6; v_gene: TRBV9; d_gene: NA; len: 16; abundance: once
CDR3aa: CASSVDLGQVDFNYGYTF; CDR3nt: TGCGCCAGCAGTGTGGACCTAGGACAGGTCGATTTTAACTATGGCTACACCTTC; j_gene: TRBJ1-2; v_gene: TRBV10-2; d_gene: TRBD1; len: 18; abundance: NA
CDR3aa: CATSDGTGPYEQYF; CDR3nt: TGTGCCACCAGTGATGGGACAGGCCCCTACGAGCAGTACTTC; j_gene: TRBJ2-7; v_gene: TRBV24-1; d_gene: TRBD1; len: 14; abundance: NA
CDR3aa: CASSIGEYGYTF; CDR3nt: TGTGCCAGTAGTATAGGGGAATATGGCTACACCTTC; j_gene: TRBJ1-2; v_gene: TRBV19; d_gene: NA; len: 12; abundance: NA
CDR3aa: CASSIRGGLPSYEQYF; CDR3nt: TGTGCCAGTAGTATCCGCGGGGGCTTGCCCTCCTACGAGCAGTACTTC; j_gene: TRBJ2-7; v_gene: TRBV19; d_gene: NA; len: 16; abundance: NA